A single sample gave rise to the 14 T cell receptor beta chains below, sequenced in a study of T-cell reconstitution after alpha-beta-depleted transplantation in children. The library targeted TCRbeta and was prepared with unique molecular identifiers. A single record per CDR3 protein comes from TCRdb applying MiXCR to the PCR reads. Here the sample spans around 960,000 distinct CDR3 sequences, roughly 31% being singletons. Sequencing was performed on PBMCs, mostly from graft donor cells, taken 360 days after TCRalphabeta/CD19-depleted stem cell transplant. The origin of the receptors is a boy under two years old who had a stem cell transplant for SCID, so the T cells may come from the graft donor.

This clonotype has more than one count but fewer than ten. Germline is not matched at one junction end, which may reflect a read error. The gene calls are TRBV29-1 and TRBJ1-1, with 8 bases aligning to TRBD1. This CDR3 has 14 amino acids. Germline assignment: CDR1 SQVTM and CDR2 ANQGSEA. The DNA for the CDR3 is TGCAGCGTTGTGGGACAGGTTTTCAACACTAAAGCTTTCTTT. This encodes CSVVGQVFNTKAFF. Together with reference TRBV29-1 and TRBJ1-1, the CDR3 gives the full variable domain: SAVISQKPSRDICQRGTSLTIQCQVDSQVTMMFWYRQQPGQSLTLIATANQGSEATYESGFVIDKFPISRPNLTFSTLTVSNMSPEDSSIYLCSVVGQVFNTKAFFGQGTRLTVV.

The genes are TRBV20-1 and TRBJ1-5; D unresolved. Trimming removed 5 bases from V and 0 bases from J, with 8 bases in between. Germline V lookup: CDR1 DFQATT, CDR2 SNEGSKA (reference sequence). This CDR3 has 13 amino acids. DNA for the CDR3: TGCAGTGCTCGGGAGGATAGCAATCAGCCCCAGCATTTT. As protein: CSAREDSNQPQHF.

The sample holds a few counts of this clonotype. The CDR3: CASSHDATRVLTF. CDR3 coding DNA: TGTGCCAGCAGCCATGACGCGACCCGAGTCCTGACTTTC. This chain links TRBV11-2 with TRBJ2-6; D is uncertain. This CDR3 has 13 residues. In germline, CDR1 is SGHAT, CDR2 FQNNGV. V was pared by 5 bases and J by 13 bases, with 15 bases between.

The chain combines TRBV12-3 or TRBV12-4 with TRBJ1-1, with 9 nucleotides matching TRBD1. Trimming at V came to 7 bases and at J to 3 bases, leaving 12 bases not matched to a gene. The CDR3 has 16 amino acids. The CDR3 is CASNPGQGRGDTEAFF. CDR3 bases: TGTGCCAGCAACCCCGGACAGGGGAGGGGGGACACTGAAGCTTTCTTT.

The sample holds a few counts of this clonotype. The rearrangement joins TRBV5-6 to TRBJ1-6, with D tentatively TRBD1 (5 bases). Looked up from germline, CDR1 is SGHDT and CDR2 is YYEEEE. The V and J ends lost 5 bases and 3 bases respectively, with 9 bases between them. The CDR3 covers 14 residues. The CDR3 spells CASSFDSYNSPLHF. CDR3 nucleotide sequence: TGTGCCAGCAGTTTTGACAGCTATAATTCACCCCTCCACTTT.

The chain employs TRBV5-5 and TRBJ2-2, with unresolved D. CDR1 and CDR2 (germline): SGHKS, YYEKEE (reference sequence). V was shortened by 3 bases and J by 3 bases, with 18 bases between the two germline ends. This CDR3 spans 17 amino acids. CDR3 residues: CASSSSPGFRDTGELFF. DNA of the CDR3: TGTGCCAGCAGCTCCTCCCCCGGGTTTCGAGACACCGGGGAGCTGTTTTTT. Supplemented by reference TRBV5-5 and TRBJ2-2, the full variable domain reads DAGVTQSPTHLIKTRGQQVTLRCSPISGHKSVSWYQQVLGQGPQFIFQYYEKEERGRGNFPDRFSARQFPNYSSELNVNALLLGDSALYLCASSSSPGFRDTGELFFGEGSRLTVL.

The chain recombines TRBV6-1 with TRBJ1-5; possible D gene TRBD1, 5 bases. This CDR3 region has 15 residues. CDR1 is MNHNS, CDR2 SASEGT, per germline. Trimming removed 4 bases from V and 4 bases from J, with 14 bases in between. DNA for the CDR3: TGTGCCAGCAGTGGCGACCGGGGGAGTAATCAGCCCCAGCATTTT. Protein: CASSGDRGSNQPQHF.

The sample holds a few counts of this clonotype. The CDR3 reads CASSLESGAGEKLFF. Here the CDR3 DNA reads TGCGCCAGCAGCTTGGAGTCCGGGGCTGGAGAAAAACTGTTTTTT. The rearrangement uses TRBV5-1 and TRBJ1-4; tentatively, D is TRBD1 (5 bases). Per the germline V gene, CDR1 is SGHRS and CDR2 is YFSETQ. CDR3 size: 15 residues. Trimming removed 0 bases from V and 8 bases from J, with 14 bases in between. The entire variable domain, with the rest obtained from reference TRBV5-1 and TRBJ1-4, is as follows: KAGVTQTPRYLIKTRGQQVTLSCSPISGHRSVSWYQQTPGQGLQFLFEYFSETQRNKGNFPGRFSGRQFSNSRSEMNVSTLELGDSALYLCASSLESGAGEKLFFGSGTQLSVL.

The V and J genes are TRBV2 and TRBJ2-3; 8 nucleotides line up with TRBD1. Per the germline V gene, CDR1 is SNHLY and CDR2 is FYNNEI. J gave up 5 bases and V 6 bases, and 10 bases lay outside the gene matches. There are 15 residues in the CDR3. The CDR3 region is CASSADRGSGDTQYF. In DNA, the CDR3 is TGTGCCAGCAGCGCCGACAGGGGATCGGGAGATACGCAGTATTTT.

This clonotype was recorded a few times. The genes are TRBV28 and TRBJ1-1, with D possibly TRBD1 on 6 matching bases. The CDR3 has 15 residues. The germline V and J ends were trimmed by 6 bases and 0 bases, with 14 bases remaining between them. Germline CDR1 is MDHEN and CDR2 is SYDVKM. The CDR3, as DNA: TGTGCCAGCAGGGGGGCCGGCATCATGAACACTGAAGCTTTCTTT. Amino acids: CASRGAGIMNTEAFF.

The chain has TRBV13 and TRBJ2-3; D is unresolved. The V end was cut by 0 bases, the J end by 4 bases, with 8 bases between. The germline gives CDR1 PRHDT, CDR2 FYEKMQ (reference sequence). The CDR3 spans 14 residues. CDR3 sequence (DNA): TGTGCCAGCAGCTTAGGGGACCTACCAGATACGCAGTATTTT. Its translation is CASSLGDLPDTQYF.

The chain recombines TRBV12-3 or TRBV12-4 with TRBJ1-6, with a weak D call TRBD1 (5 bases). This CDR3 spans 16 amino acids. V was trimmed by 3 bases and J by 12 bases, leaving 21 bases between them. CDR3 sequence (DNA): TGTGCCAGCAGTTTTCGGCCCGGGGCTTATCCCAAACCCCTCCACTTT. This codes for CASSFRPGAYPKPLHF.

The V and J genes are TRBV7-8 and TRBJ1-6; 8 bases agree with TRBD1. Germline values: CDR1 SGHVS, CDR2 FQNEAQ. Trimming cost V 3 bases and J 10 bases; bases outside gene matches: 5. The CDR3 extends over 14 amino acids. CDR3 nucleotides: TGTGCCAGCAGCTTTGAGACAGGGGTGTCACCCCTCCACTTT. It encodes CASSFETGVSPLHF.

This clonotype was counted between two and nine times. The chain uses TRBV2 and TRBJ2-7, with D hard to call. The CDR3 is 11 residues long. Germline assignment: CDR1 SNHLY and CDR2 FYNNEI. Trimming cost V 4 bases and J 5 bases, with 6 bases left between them. The CDR3, as DNA: TGTGCCAGCAGTGCGAGGAACGAGCAGTACTTC. This translates into CASSARNEQYF.